The rows below give T cell receptor beta chains drawn from one sample of a study of shared clonotypes between healthy human individuals. Repertoires were generated with immunoSEQ multiplex PCR, while TCRdb's copy carries only in-frame clones and drops some. The sample includes about 2,100,000 clones, around 93% of them seen just once. The specimen was naive CD8+ T cells from PBMCs. Receptor source: a man aged 18 to 29 in good health. Some clones in this sample may be carry-over from other donors' samples. The CDR3 runs from the conserved cysteine through the conserved F or W. The D gene is left open where the match is weak. Clone size, where shown, is once, few, many, or a class for clones that have expanded.

j_call d_call clone_size v_call cdr3_nt cdr3_aa
TRBJ2-7 TRBD2 - TRBV5-1 TGCGCCAGCAGCTTGGTCTTTAACAGCGGGAGGCTCTACGAGCAGTACTTC CASSLVFNSGRLYEQYF
TRBJ2-3 TRBD2 - TRBV9 TGTGCCAGCAGCGTTGGCGGGAGTACAGATACGCAGTATTTT CASSVGGSTDTQYF
TRBJ2-5 TRBD2 - TRBV29-1 TGCAGCGGGAAATTAGCGGGAGCCCAAGAGACCCAGTACTTC CSGKLAGAQETQYF
TRBJ1-5 - - TRBV15 TGTGCCACCGAACCAGACAGGAGTACCTTGGAGCCCCAGCATTTT CATEPDRSTLEPQHF
TRBJ2-1 TRBD2 - TRBV19 TGTGCCAGTAGTCCACCCCGGGAGGGCGACAATGAGCAGTTCTTC CASSPPREGDNEQFF
TRBJ2-7 - - TRBV9 TGTGCCAGCAGCGTAGCTGAGGACTCCTACGAGCAGTACTTC CASSVAEDSYEQYF
TRBJ2-3 - - TRBV9 TGTGCCAGCAGCGTACTGCTCAGGACTAGCACAGATACGCAGTATTTT CASSVLLRTSTDTQYF
TRBJ1-4 - - TRBV14 TGTGCCAGCAGCCAAGAGGAGACAGGAGTTAATGAAAAACTGTTTTTT CASSQEETGVNEKLFF
TRBJ2-2 - - TRBV5-1 TGCGCCAGCAGTGACTGGGCCTCGAACACCGGGGAGCTGTTTTTT CASSDWASNTGELFF
TRBJ2-5 - - TRBV14 TGTGCCAGCAGCCAGGAGACAAGACCCCAAGAGACCCAGTACTTC CASSQETRPQETQYF
TRBJ2-7 - - TRBV7-9 TGTGCCAGCAGGTCCTGGGAAGCGGGTGCCTACGAGCAGTACTTC CASRSWEAGAYEQYF
TRBJ1-5 - - TRBV9 TGTGCCAGCAGCGCCCGGCAAGCGTATCAGCCCCAGCATTTT CASSARQAYQPQHF
TRBJ2-7 - - TRBV27 TGTGCCAGCAGTTTACTCTCGTACGAGCAGTACTTC CASSLLSYEQYF
TRBJ1-3 - - TRBV19 TGTGCCAGTAGTATTTCCCATGGGGCTGGAAACACCATATATTTT CASSISHGAGNTIYF
TRBJ2-5 TRBD2 - TRBV12-5 TGTGCTAGTGGTTCCGGACTAGCGGGCCTACAATACTTC CASGSGLAGLQYF
TRBJ2-1 TRBD2 - TRBV27 TGTGCCAGCAGTTTCGGGGCTAGCGGGCACAATGAGCAGTTCTTC CASSFGASGHNEQFF
TRBJ1-2 - - TRBV29-1 TGCAGCGTTCCTGGGGGGTCAGGCTATGGCTACACCTTC CSVPGGSGYGYTF
TRBJ1-5 TRBD1 once TRBV28 TGTGCCAGCAGGACAGGGGTGTTTCAGCCCCAGCATTTT CASRTGVFQPQHF
TRBJ1-2 - - TRBV9 TGTGCCAGCAGCGTAGGCCCGGACGATAACTATGGCTACACCTTC CASSVGPDDNYGYTF
TRBJ2-3 - - TRBV29-1 TGCAGCGTTCCATCGGCGGGACACTTCACAGATACGCAGTATTTT CSVPSAGHFTDTQYF
TRBJ1-2 TRBD1 - TRBV27 TGTGCCAGCAGTTTAGTTGCAGGGGGCTATGGCTACACCTTC CASSLVAGGYGYTF
TRBJ2-5 - - TRBV7-6 TGTGCCAGCAGCATAAATCGCATGGAGACCCAGTACTTC CASSINRMETQYF
TRBJ2-7 TRBD2 - TRBV27 TGTGCCAGCAGTGTTGCCTCGGGAGGGGAACGCTACGAGCAGTACTTC CASSVASGGERYEQYF
TRBJ2-7 - once TRBV11-2 TGTGCCAGCAGTCGGCAGGGTTCCTACGAGCAGTACTTC CASSRQGSYEQYF
TRBJ2-2 TRBD2 - TRBV27 TGTGCCAGCAGTTTTAAGGGACTAGCGGGCCTTAACACCGGGGAGCTGTTTTTT CASSFKGLAGLNTGELFF